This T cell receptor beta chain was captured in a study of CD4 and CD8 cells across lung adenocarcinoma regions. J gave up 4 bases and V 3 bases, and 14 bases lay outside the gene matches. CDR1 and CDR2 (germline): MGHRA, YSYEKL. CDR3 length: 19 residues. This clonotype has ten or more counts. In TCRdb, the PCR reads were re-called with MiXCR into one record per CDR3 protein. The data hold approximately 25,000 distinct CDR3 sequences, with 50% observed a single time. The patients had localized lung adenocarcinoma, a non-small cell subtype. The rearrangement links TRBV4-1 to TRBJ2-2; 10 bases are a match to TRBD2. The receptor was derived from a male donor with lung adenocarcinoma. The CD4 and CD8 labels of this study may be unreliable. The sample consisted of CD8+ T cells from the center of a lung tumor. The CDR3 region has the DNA TGCGCCAGCAGCCATTTTTATAGCGGGAGGACTACGAGCACCGGGGAGCTGTTTTTT. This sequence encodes CASSHFYSGRTTSTGELFF.